The clone carrying this TCR beta chain was counted only a few times. This sample was included in a study of blood T cell repertoires in COVID-19. About the study: Researchers got acute and convalescent COVID-19 samples from the United States, Italy and Spain. The cDNA or gDNA used as material had been derived from T cells, B-cell-depleted T cells, or PBMCs.

Germline loops: CDR1 SGHAT, CDR2 FQNNGV. The CDR3 spans 18 residues. The V end lost 5 bases, the J end lost 5 bases, and 27 bases lay between the germline ends. Original processing methods: Using reference gene primer amplification, nucleated cell counts were estimated. Profiled with immunoSEQ multiplex PCR; TCRdb holds only in-frame clones, not every one. Clone size and V and J calls were adopted from that table, with D and trimming inferred from the DNA. Of fewer than 80,000 clones in the sample, about three quarters are singletons; the top ten hold approximately 5%. The sequence came from a human donor in a cohort sampled during active COVID-19. The rearrangement uses TRBV11-2 and TRBJ1-2, with TRBD1 as a possible D gene (5 bases). Sequencing used peripheral blood. The CDR3 nucleotides read TGTGCCAGCAGCCCACACGGGCGGGTCCCTTCCGGGACTTATGGCTACACCTTC. Its translation: CASSPHGRVPSGTYGYTF.